Listed below are T cell receptor beta chains from one sample, sequenced in a study of vaccination effects on CD4 cells after COVID-19. TCRdb's table, derived via immunoSEQ multiplex PCR, lists solely in-frame clones and lacks some. The data contain 25,000 to 35,000 clones, roughly 67% of them seen just once; the ten biggest clones take up approximately 8.9%. Their antigen targets remain unknown. Sequenced here: CD4+ T cells from PBMCs cultured with SARS-CoV-2 spike peptides, sampled after COVID-19 vaccination. The source of these receptors is a human donor who received a COVID-19 vaccine. The CDR3 runs from the conserved cysteine through the conserved F or W. A D gene is named only where the DNA matches it firmly. The size of a clone is reported for some rows only, either as once, few or many, or as a class for expanded clones.

>TRBD2|TRBJ2-2|TRBV11-2|-
CASSLRTSGMIGELFF
TGTGCCAGCAGCCTCCGGACTAGCGGGATGATCGGGGAGCTGTTTTTT
>TRBD2|TRBJ2-2|TRBV11-2|-
CASRLSGTNTGELFF
TGTGCCAGCAGACTGAGCGGGACGAACACCGGGGAGCTGTTTTTT
>-|TRBJ1-6|TRBV6-5|-
CASSWTQGQSPLHF
TGTGCCAGCAGCTGGACGCAGGGGCAATCACCCCTCCACTTT
>TRBD2|TRBJ2-3|TRBV7-9|-
CASSSPGLGTDTQYF
TGTGCCAGCAGCTCGCCGGGACTAGGAACAGATACGCAGTATTTT
>-|TRBJ2-3|TRBV2|-
CARGPRDLLADTQYF
TGTGCCAGGGGCCCCCGGGACTTACTAGCAGATACGCAGTATTTT
>-|TRBJ1-2|TRBV10-3|-
CAIKGGDYGYTF
TGTGCCATCAAGGGAGGGGACTATGGCTACACCTTC
>TRBD1|TRBJ1-4|TRBV4-1|-
CASSRSGTVNEKLFF
TGCGCCAGCAGCCGATCCGGGACAGTTAATGAAAAACTGTTTTTT
>-|TRBJ1-2|TRBV10-1|-
CASSEQGTYGYTF
TGCGCCAGCAGTGAACAAGGGACCTATGGCTACACCTTC
>-|TRBJ1-2|TRBV30|-
CAWSINLYGYTF
TGTGCCTGGAGTATCAACCTCTATGGCTACACCTTC
>-|TRBJ1-2|TRBV6-5|-
CASSYRPETGFYGYTF
TGTGCCAGCAGTTACCGTCCCGAAACAGGGTTCTATGGCTACACCTTC
>-|TRBJ2-7|TRBV12-5|few
CASGSGSSYEQYF
TGTGCTAGTGGTTCGGGGTCGTCTTACGAGCAGTACTTC
>-|TRBJ1-2|TRBV6-4|-
CASSDSRGYTF
TGTGCCAGCAGTGACTCAAGGGGCTACACCTTC
>-|TRBJ1-3|TRBV5-1|few
CASSLGDPLSGNTIYF
TGCGCCAGCAGCTTGGGGGATCCCCTCTCTGGAAACACCATATATTTT
>-|TRBJ1-1|TRBV4-1|few
CASSQGMDTEAFF
TGCGCCAGCAGCCAGGGGATGGACACTGAAGCTTTCTTT
>TRBD2|TRBJ2-2|TRBV30|once
CAWSVLGSGGAGELFF
TGTGCCTGGAGTGTACTTGGGAGCGGGGGGGCCGGGGAGCTGTTTTTT
>-|TRBJ2-5|TRBV10-1|-
CASSDEGAWRENEETQYF
TGCGCCAGCAGTGACGAGGGGGCTTGGCGGGAAAATGAAGAGACCCAGTACTTC
>TRBD1|TRBJ1-4|TRBV27|-
CASSSTGTGFEKLFF
TGTGCCAGCAGCTCCACCGGGACAGGGTTCGAAAAACTGTTTTTT
>TRBD1|TRBJ2-5|TRBV19|-
CASSMYEQGFLETQYF
TGTGCCAGTAGTATGTACGAACAGGGGTTCTTGGAGACCCAGTACTTC
>-|TRBJ1-2|TRBV5-1|-
CASSLGPGWDYGYTF
TGCGCCAGCAGCTTGGGGCCGGGGTGGGACTATGGCTACACCTTC
>TRBD1|TRBJ1-1|TRBV3-1/TRBV3-2|-
CASSPTGGWTEAFF
TGTGCCAGCAGCCCAACAGGGGGATGGACTGAAGCTTTCTTT
>-|TRBJ1-5|TRBV5-1|-
CASSWEAGSNQPQHF
TGCGCCAGCAGCTGGGAAGCAGGGAGCAATCAGCCCCAGCATTTT
>TRBD1|TRBJ1-6|TRBV11-2|-
CASSLGGQGRSPLHF
TGTGCCAGCAGCTTAGGGGGACAGGGTCGTTCACCCCTCCACTTT
>TRBD1|TRBJ2-3|TRBV4-2|once
CASSQTGDSTDTQYF
TGTGCCAGCAGCCAGACAGGGGATAGCACAGATACGCAGTATTTT
>TRBD1|TRBJ1-2|TRBV18|few
CASSPGRQGGSGYTF
TGTGCCAGCTCACCAGGGAGACAGGGGGGTTCGGGCTACACCTTC
>-|TRBJ2-3|TRBV5-4|-
CASSLQGATDTQYF
TGTGCCAGCAGCTTGCAGGGAGCCACAGATACGCAGTATTTT
>-|TRBJ2-7|TRBV3-1/TRBV3-2|medium-sized
CASSVSYEQYF
TGTGCCAGCAGCGTCTCCTACGAGCAGTACTTC
>-|TRBJ2-7|TRBV5-5|few
CASSFSITLTGEQYF
TGTGCCAGCAGCTTTTCCATAACCTTAACGGGCGAGCAGTACTTC
>TRBD1|TRBJ2-1|TRBV5-8|-
CASSLVVVLDRGFHEQFF
TGTGCCAGCAGCTTGGTAGTTGTATTGGACAGGGGATTCCATGAGCAGTTCTTC
>-|TRBJ2-1|TRBV23-1|few
CASMRLNYNEQFF
TGCGCCAGCATGAGACTGAACTACAATGAGCAGTTCTTC
>TRBD1|TRBJ1-6|TRBV20-1|-
CSASSGQYNSPLHF
TGCAGTGCTAGTTCGGGACAGTATAATTCACCCCTCCACTTT
>TRBD2|TRBJ2-7|TRBV19|-
CATQSGGSYEQYF
TGTGCCACACAATCGGGGGGCTCCTACGAGCAGTACTTC
>TRBD2|TRBJ2-3|TRBV19|-
CASSEGGGAQGYF
TGTGCCAGTAGTGAGGGCGGGGGAGCTCAGGGGTATTTT
>TRBD1|TRBJ1-2|TRBV19|-
CASSAPGTGFNGYTF
TGTGCCAGTAGTGCCCCCGGGACAGGGTTTAATGGCTACACCTTC
>TRBD1|TRBJ1-1|TRBV11-2|-
CASSLKLAGTGGSEAFF
TGTGCCAGCAGCTTAAAATTGGCCGGGACAGGGGGCTCTGAAGCTTTCTTT
>-|TRBJ2-1|TRBV10-3|-
CAISGRGRPGTPVADEQFF
TGTGCCATCAGTGGTCGGGGCCGCCCAGGGACGCCCGTTGCGGATGAGCAGTTCTTC
>TRBD2|TRBJ2-1|TRBV3-1/TRBV3-2|-
CASSLLGTRVDEQFF
TGTGCCAGCAGCCTCCTCGGGACTAGAGTCGATGAGCAGTTCTTC
>-|TRBJ1-2|TRBV6-1|few
CASRESSGSFVYGYTF
TGTGCCAGCAGGGAATCATCAGGGTCCTTCGTCTATGGCTACACCTTC
>TRBD2|TRBJ2-1|TRBV4-1|-
CASSRGAGTSGINEQFF
TGCGCCAGCAGCCGGGGGGCGGGGACTAGCGGGATAAATGAGCAGTTCTTC
>TRBD1|TRBJ1-2|TRBV5-1|-
CASSRDRGLDGYTF
TGCGCCAGCAGCCGGGACAGGGGGCTCGATGGCTACACCTTC
>-|TRBJ1-1|TRBV4-1|-
CASSQEGWNTEAFF
TGCGCCAGCAGCCAAGAAGGGTGGAACACTGAAGCTTTCTTT
>-|TRBJ1-1|TRBV18|-
CASSPPSATEAFF
TGTGCCAGCTCACCACCGTCGGCGACTGAAGCTTTCTTT
>TRBD2|TRBJ2-5|TRBV5-1|-
CASSSGLAGNTRQETQYF
TGCGCCAGCAGCTCAGGACTAGCGGGGAACACAAGACAAGAGACCCAGTACTTC
>-|TRBJ1-1|TRBV11-3|-
CASTWKDRNTEAFF
TGTGCCAGCACCTGGAAGGACAGAAACACTGAAGCTTTCTTT
>TRBD1|TRBJ1-2|TRBV7-2|-
CASSSGQGVYYGYTF
TGTGCCAGCAGCTCCGGACAGGGGGTCTACTATGGCTACACCTTC
>TRBD2|TRBJ2-1|TRBV27|-
CASSLSVGTSGSNRSYNEQFF
TGTGCCAGCAGTTTATCGGTAGGGACTAGCGGGAGTAATAGGTCCTACAATGAGCAGTTCTTC
>TRBD1|TRBJ2-7|TRBV3-1/TRBV3-2|-
CASSRTGSSYEQYF
TGTGCCAGCAGCCGGACAGGGAGCTCCTACGAGCAGTACTTC
>TRBD2|TRBJ2-7|TRBV10-3|-
CAISEREGLNEQYF
TGTGCCATCAGTGAACGGGAGGGCCTGAACGAGCAGTACTTC
>TRBD1|TRBJ1-1|TRBV28|-
CASSPGQGNTEAFF
TGTGCCAGCAGTCCCGGACAGGGGAACACTGAAGCTTTCTTT
>-|TRBJ1-5|TRBV2|-
CASSDTDSNQPQHF
TGTGCCAGCAGTGACACAGATAGCAATCAGCCCCAGCATTTT
>-|TRBJ1-5|TRBV6-6|-
CASDSYSNQPQHF
TGTGCCAGCGACAGTTATAGCAATCAGCCCCAGCATTTT
>-|TRBJ1-4|TRBV5-1|-
CASSLGRVDEKLFF
TGCGCCAGCAGCTTGGGCAGGGTAGATGAAAAACTGTTTTTT
>TRBD1|TRBJ2-6|TRBV9|-
CASSAGTGVSGANVLTF
TGTGCCAGCAGCGCCGGGACAGGAGTGTCCGGGGCCAACGTCCTGACTTTC
>-|TRBJ2-3|TRBV2|-
CASRMDLGDTQYF
TGTGCCAGCCGAATGGACTTGGGAGATACGCAGTATTTT
>-|TRBJ1-2|TRBV4-1|-
CASSRGQLVYGYTF
TGCGCCAGCAGCCGCGGACAATTAGTCTATGGCTACACCTTC
>-|TRBJ1-1|TRBV7-9|-
CASSFPAGTLNTEAFF
TGTGCCAGCAGCTTCCCAGCCGGGACATTGAACACTGAAGCTTTCTTT